This entry lists 11 T cell receptor beta chains sequenced from one sample in a study of shared clonotypes between healthy human individuals. The data were produced by immunoSEQ multiplex PCR, yet TCRdb's version contains in-frame clones alone and is incomplete. This sample has about 640,000 clones, with more than 70% found just once. The sequencing sample was made of memory CD4+ T cells sorted from blood. Subset reported: CD45RA-negative fraction. Receptors originate from a woman in her twenties or thirties in good health.

The rearrangement uses TRBV2 and TRBJ1-5, with TRBD1 matching over 7 bases. V lost 8 bases to trimming and J lost 3 bases; unmatched junction nucleotides: 13. The germline gives CDR1 SNHLY, CDR2 FYNNEI. The CDR3 is made up of 16 amino acids. CDR3 loop: CASSTGTRGDNQPQHF. CDR3 bases: TGTGCCAGCTCGACAGGGACAAGGGGGGACAATCAGCCCCAGCATTTT. Full variable domain (remainder filled in from reference TRBV2 and TRBJ1-5): EPEVTQTPSHQVTQMGQEVILRCVPISNHLYFYWYRQILGQKVEFLVSFYNNEISEKSEIFDDQFSVERPDGSNFTLKIRSTKLEDSAMYFCASSTGTRGDNQPQHFGDGTRLSIL.

As to this clone: This specimen includes other DNA sequences encoding the same CDR3. The chain combines TRBV18 with TRBJ1-5, with TRBD1 as a possible D gene (6 bases). Trimming left V 0 bases short and J 7 bases short, with 13 bases between. Germline CDR1 KGHSH, CDR2 LQKENI. This CDR3 contains 15 residues. In nucleotides, the CDR3 is TGTGCCAGCTCACCACCAGGGGGGGCGGGACAGCCCCAGCATTTT. It specifies CASSPPGGAGQPQHF.

The chain employs TRBV18 and TRBJ1-1; 7 nucleotides agree with TRBD1. This CDR3 spans 15 amino acids. Germline V gives CDR1 KGHSH, CDR2 LQKENI. V trimming: 3 bases; J trimming: 3 bases; junction bases outside the gene matches: 7. CDR3 amino acids: CASSPLQGGDTEAFF. In nucleotides, the CDR3 is TGTGCCAGCTCACCGTTGCAGGGGGGGGACACTGAAGCTTTCTTT.

Many counts were recorded for this clone. This chain links TRBV27 with TRBJ1-1; the match to TRBD1 covers 7 bases. This CDR3 is built from 16 residues. V shed 5 bases, J shed 1 base, and the junction held 10 bases outside the gene matches. Germline V gene lookup returns CDR1 MNHEY and CDR2 SMNVEV (reference sequence). CDR3 DNA: TGTGCCAGCAGTCCCTACAGGGGCCGAGGGAACACTGAAGCTTTCTTT. This translates into CASSPYRGRGNTEAFF.

This clone was seen a few times. A read error is possible here, since a much larger clone lies one base away. V usage is TRBV11-3 and J usage is TRBJ1-1, with 8 bases aligning to TRBD1. The J segment lost 3 bases and the V segment lost 5 bases, leaving 2 bases of the junction unmatched. The CDR3 extends over 13 amino acids. Germline lookup yields CDR1 SGHNT and CDR2 YENEEA. This CDR3 reads CASSQQGDTEAFF. The CDR3 DNA reads as TGTGCCAGCAGCCAACAGGGGGACACTGAAGCTTTCTTT.

Only a few counts were recorded for this clone. The V and J genes are TRBV7-9 and TRBJ2-1, with 11 positions matching TRBD2. The CDR3 sequence is 15 residues long. CDR1 and CDR2 (germline): SEHNR, FQNEAQ (reference sequence). V was clipped by 8 bases and J by 5 bases; unmatched bases: 8. CDR3 loop: CASGAGTSGNNEQFF. CDR3 nucleotides: TGTGCCAGCGGTGCAGGGACTAGCGGAAACAATGAGCAGTTCTTC.

This chain joins TRBV6-5 and TRBJ1-1; no definite D call. Germline V gene data show CDR1 as MNHEY and CDR2 as SVGAGI. Between the trimmed V and J ends, which lost 6 bases and 1 base, there was a span of 9 bases. The CDR3 covers 13 residues. The CDR3 sequence is CASRPHRNTEAFF. Written as DNA, the CDR3 is TGTGCCAGCAGACCCCACAGGAACACTGAAGCTTTCTTT.

The CDR3 protein is CASSATERLAGGPFMDEQYF. The CDR3 nucleotides are TGTGCCAGCAGCGCAACCGAGAGGCTAGCGGGAGGGCCTTTTATGGACGAGCAGTACTTC. V and J are TRBV11-3 and TRBJ2-7; TRBD2 matches 12 bases. The V gene end was trimmed by 5 bases and the J gene end by 5 bases; junction bases not matched to a gene: 22. Germline assignment: CDR1 SGHNT and CDR2 YENEEA. The CDR3 spans 20 residues.

The chain is built from TRBV27 and TRBJ1-5; D remains unclear. Trimming stripped 5 bases from V and 3 bases from J, with 17 bases between. CDR1 MNHEY and CDR2 SMNVEV come from the germline V gene (reference sequence). The CDR3 has 16 residues. This chain's CDR3 is CASSRGGILNNQPQHF. The CDR3 DNA sequence: TGTGCCAGCAGTCGAGGCGGCATTCTGAACAATCAGCCCCAGCATTTT.

The chain is built from TRBV10-3 and TRBJ2-7, with a weak D call TRBD1 (5 bases). This CDR3 spans 12 amino acids. V was clipped by 10 bases and J by 2 bases, with 12 bases between them. Germline CDR1 and CDR2: ENHRY and SYGVKD. The CDR3 sequence is CATQDRTYEQYF. The CDR3 coding sequence is TGTGCCACCCAAGACAGAACCTACGAGCAGTACTTC.

Only a few counts were recorded for this clone. The sample has other DNA sequences that encode this CDR3 too. The rearrangement links TRBV29-1 to TRBJ1-2; no clear D. Germline assignment: CDR1 SQVTM and CDR2 ANQGSEA. The CDR3 is 12 amino acids. The V end lost 4 bases, the J end lost 8 bases, and 14 bases lay between the germline ends. CDR3 bases: TGCAGCGTTGGGGGTGGACGGTCCGGCTACACCTTC. It codes for CSVGGGRSGYTF.